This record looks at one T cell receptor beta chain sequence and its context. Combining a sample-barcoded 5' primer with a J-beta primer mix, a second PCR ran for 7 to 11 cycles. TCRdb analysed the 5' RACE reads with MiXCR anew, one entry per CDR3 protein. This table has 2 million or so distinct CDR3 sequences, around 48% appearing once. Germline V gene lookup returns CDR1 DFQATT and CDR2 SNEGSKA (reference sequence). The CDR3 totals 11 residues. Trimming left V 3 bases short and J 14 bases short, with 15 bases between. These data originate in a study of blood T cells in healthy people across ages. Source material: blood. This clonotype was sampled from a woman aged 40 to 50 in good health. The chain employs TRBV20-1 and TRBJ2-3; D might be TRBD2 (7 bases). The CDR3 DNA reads TGCAGTGCTAGCTGGGAGAGGGGGGGGTATTTT. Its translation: CSASWERGGYF.